These 9 T cell receptor beta chains originate from one sample sequenced in a study of cytomegalovirus exposure and HLA in healthy donors. Produced via immunoSEQ multiplex PCR; TCRdb's table is partial and in-frame only. Of tens of thousands of clones detected, around 85% appear once; the ten largest clones hold around 2.9%. The sequenced sample was PBMCs. The origin of the receptors is a young man in good health and CMV-seronegative.

The CDR3: CASSRTSGAYEQYF. The CDR3 DNA sequence: TGTGCCAGCAGTCGGACTAGCGGAGCCTACGAGCAGTACTTC. V is TRBV6-6 and J is TRBJ2-7, with 10 bases fitting TRBD2. V lost 5 bases, J lost 2 bases, and 3 bases stayed unmatched. The CDR3 extends over 14 amino acids. Germline-derived CDR1 and CDR2 are MNHNY and SVGAGI (reference sequence).

The rearrangement links TRBV5-1 to TRBJ2-7; possibly TRBD2 for D (5 bases). Trimming shortened V by 2 bases and J by 3 bases, and 12 bases separated the two germline ends. The CDR3 loop spans 14 amino acids. From germline, CDR1 is SGHRS and CDR2 YFSETQ. CDR3 loop: CASSFGSGRYEQYF. In DNA form, the CDR3 reads TGCGCCAGCAGCTTCGGCAGCGGTCGCTACGAGCAGTACTTC.

This chain links TRBV7-3 with TRBJ2-1, with D uncertain. V was shortened by 2 bases and J by 7 bases, with 9 bases between the two germline ends. Germline CDR1 and CDR2: SGHTA and FQGTGA. The CDR3 is made up of 13 amino acids. The CDR3 DNA is TGTGCCAGCAGCTTATTAGCTCGAAATGAGCAGTTCTTC. Amino acid sequence: CASSLLARNEQFF.

The rearrangement links TRBV10-3 to TRBJ2-1; TRBD1 matches at 7 bases. Germline V gene data show CDR1 as ENHRY and CDR2 as SYGVKD. This CDR3 region has 18 residues. Trimming took 0 bases from V and 7 from J; bases not matched to a gene: 15. CDR3 region: CAISESFKDRYTRNEQFF. The CDR3 nucleotides read TGTGCCATCAGTGAGTCCTTTAAGGACAGGTATACTAGGAATGAGCAGTTCTTC.

The chain carries TRBV4-1 and TRBJ1-2; TRBD1 aligns across 7 bases. Trimming at V came to 4 bases and at J to 8 bases, leaving 7 bases not matched to a gene. CDR1 MGHRA and CDR2 YSYEKL come from the germline V gene. The CDR3 sequence is 13 residues long. The CDR3 protein is CASSLITGEGYTF. In DNA, the CDR3 is TGCGCCAGCAGCCTAATTACAGGGGAAGGCTACACCTTC.

This chain links TRBV10-3 with TRBJ1-3, with D unclear. Trimming took 1 base from V and 3 from J, leaving 4 bases between them. Germline lookup yields CDR1 ENHRY and CDR2 SYGVKD. The CDR3 contains 13 residues. In nucleotides, the CDR3 is TGTGCCATCAGTGAGTTCAATGGAAACACCATATATTTT. Residues: CAISEFNGNTIYF.

With respect to this clone: One end of the junction does not line up with germline, which may come from a read error. The V and J genes are TRBV20-1 and TRBJ2-3; 8 nucleotides agree with TRBD1. The length of the CDR3 is 11 residues. Germline V gene sequence: CDR1 DFQATT, CDR2 SNEGSKA (reference sequence). Written as DNA, the CDR3 is TGCAGTGCCTCTAGAGGGACAGGACAGAATTTT. Its protein product is CSASRGTGQNF.

The chain has TRBV30 and TRBJ2-6; D gene unclear. This CDR3 region has 14 residues. V lost 7 bases and J 0 bases, leaving 10 bases between the germline ends. Germline CDR1 reads GTSNPN; CDR2 reads SVGIG (reference sequence). The CDR3: CASEIRSGANVLTF. The CDR3 nucleotides read TGTGCCTCAGAAATTCGCTCTGGGGCCAACGTCCTGACTTTC.

This chain's CDR3 is CASSVGVGVNYGYTF. CDR3 in DNA: TGTGCCAGCAGCGTAGGGGTCGGGGTTAACTATGGCTACACCTTC. The genes are TRBV9 and TRBJ1-2, with D unresolved. V was cut by 0 bases and J by 1 base, with 10 bases left in between. The CDR3 sequence is 15 residues long. Germline V lookup: CDR1 SGDLS, CDR2 YYNGEE.